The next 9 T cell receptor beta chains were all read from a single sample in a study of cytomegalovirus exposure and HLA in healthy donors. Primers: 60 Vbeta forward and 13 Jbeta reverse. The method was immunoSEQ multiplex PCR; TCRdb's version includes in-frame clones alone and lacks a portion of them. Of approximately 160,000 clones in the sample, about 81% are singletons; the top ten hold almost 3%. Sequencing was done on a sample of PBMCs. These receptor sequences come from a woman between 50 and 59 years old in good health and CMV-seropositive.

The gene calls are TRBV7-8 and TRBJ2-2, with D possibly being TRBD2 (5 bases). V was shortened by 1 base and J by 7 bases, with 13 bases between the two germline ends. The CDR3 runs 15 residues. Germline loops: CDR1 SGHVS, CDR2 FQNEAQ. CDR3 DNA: TGTGCCAGCAGCTTAGTCGGAGGAAGCGGCGGGGAGCTGTTTTTT. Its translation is CASSLVGGSGGELFF.

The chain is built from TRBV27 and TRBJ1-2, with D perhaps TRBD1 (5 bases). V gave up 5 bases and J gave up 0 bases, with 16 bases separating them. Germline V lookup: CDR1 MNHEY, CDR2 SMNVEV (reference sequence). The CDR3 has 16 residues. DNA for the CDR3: TGTGCCAGCAGTACAGGCGTTTGGGGCCCTAACTATGGCTACACCTTC. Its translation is CASSTGVWGPNYGYTF.

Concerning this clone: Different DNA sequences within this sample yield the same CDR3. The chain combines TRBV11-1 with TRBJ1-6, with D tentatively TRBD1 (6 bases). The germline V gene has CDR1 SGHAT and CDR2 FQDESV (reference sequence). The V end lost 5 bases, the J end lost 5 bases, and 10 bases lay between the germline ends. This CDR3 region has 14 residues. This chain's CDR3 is CASSRTGNNSPLHF. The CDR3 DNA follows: TGTGCCAGCAGCCGTACAGGGAATAATTCACCCCTCCACTTT.

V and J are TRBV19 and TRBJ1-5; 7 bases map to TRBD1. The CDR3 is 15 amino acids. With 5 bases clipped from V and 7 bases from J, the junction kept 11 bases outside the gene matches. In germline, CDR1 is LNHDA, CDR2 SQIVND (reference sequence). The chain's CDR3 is CASSDYEGAGQPQHF. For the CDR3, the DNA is TGTGCCAGTAGTGACTACGAGGGGGCCGGGCAGCCCCAGCATTTT.

The CDR3 loop reads CASSLLTGRSDTQYF. The CDR3 DNA follows: TGTGCCAGCAGCTTATTGACAGGGAGGTCAGATACGCAGTATTTT. V usage is TRBV5-6 and J usage is TRBJ2-3, with D maybe TRBD1 (7 bases). Looked up from germline, CDR1 is SGHDT and CDR2 is YYEEEE. The germline V and J ends were trimmed by 2 bases and 4 bases, with 14 bases remaining between them. There are 15 residues in the CDR3.

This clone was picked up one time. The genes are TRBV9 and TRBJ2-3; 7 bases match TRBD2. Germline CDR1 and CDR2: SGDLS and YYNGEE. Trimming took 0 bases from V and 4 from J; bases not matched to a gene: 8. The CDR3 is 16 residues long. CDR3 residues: CASSVAGGEVADTQYF. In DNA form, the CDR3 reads TGTGCCAGCAGCGTAGCTGGGGGGGAAGTGGCAGATACGCAGTATTTT.

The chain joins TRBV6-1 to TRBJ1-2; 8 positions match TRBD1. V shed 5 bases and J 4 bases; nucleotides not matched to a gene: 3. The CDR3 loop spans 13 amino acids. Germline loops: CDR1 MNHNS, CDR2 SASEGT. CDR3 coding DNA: TGTGCCAGCAGTAGAGACAGGGGCTATGGCTACACCTTC. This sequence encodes CASSRDRGYGYTF.

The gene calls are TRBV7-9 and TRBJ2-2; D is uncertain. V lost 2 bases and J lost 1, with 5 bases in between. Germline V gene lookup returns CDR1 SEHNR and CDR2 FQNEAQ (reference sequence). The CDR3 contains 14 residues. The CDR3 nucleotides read TGTGCCAGCAGCTTAAGGAGGAACACCGGGGAGCTGTTTTTT. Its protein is CASSLRRNTGELFF.

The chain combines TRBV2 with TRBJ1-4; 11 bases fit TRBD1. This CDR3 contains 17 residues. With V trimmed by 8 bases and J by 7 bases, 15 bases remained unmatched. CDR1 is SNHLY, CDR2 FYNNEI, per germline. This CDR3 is CASYWPLLGQGGEKLFF. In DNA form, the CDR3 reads TGTGCCAGCTACTGGCCCCTCCTGGGACAGGGGGGTGAAAAACTGTTTTTT.